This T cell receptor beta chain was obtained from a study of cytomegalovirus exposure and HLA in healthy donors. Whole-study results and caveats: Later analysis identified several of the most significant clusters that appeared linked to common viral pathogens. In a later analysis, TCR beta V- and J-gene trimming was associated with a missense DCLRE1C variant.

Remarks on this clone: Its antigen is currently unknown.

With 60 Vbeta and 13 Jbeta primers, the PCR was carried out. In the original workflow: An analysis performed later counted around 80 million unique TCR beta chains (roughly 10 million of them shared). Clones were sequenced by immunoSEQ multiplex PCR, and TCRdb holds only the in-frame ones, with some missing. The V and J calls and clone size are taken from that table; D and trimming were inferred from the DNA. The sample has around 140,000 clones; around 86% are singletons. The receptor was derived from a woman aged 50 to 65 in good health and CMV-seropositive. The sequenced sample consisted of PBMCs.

The CDR3 protein is CASAETSDYNEQFF. The CDR3 DNA follows: TGTGCCAGCGCCGAGACTAGCGACTACAATGAGCAGTTCTTC. This chain uses TRBV28 with TRBJ2-1; 8 bases agree with TRBD2. Germline V CDR1 and CDR2: MDHEN, SYDVKM. The CDR3 is 14 residues long. V lost 8 bases and J lost 3; bases outside the gene matches: 6.